What follows are 7 T cell receptor beta chains derived from one specimen sequenced in a study of tumor-infiltrating lymphocytes in primary liver carcinoma. Germline DNA was also extracted, and blood RNA derived from unsorted whole blood. A primer matching the constant region was used to make TCR beta cDNA from 450 to 550 ng of total RNA. Sequencing libraries for TCR beta derived from three nested multiplex PCR rounds that used slightly modified ARM-PCR. With TRBV1-TRBV30 forward primers and a C-beta reverse primer, the first two PCR rounds were run for roughly 10 cycles each. In TCRdb, the multiplex PCR reads were re-called with MiXCR into one record per CDR3 protein. The repertoire holds approximately 330,000 distinct CDR3 sequences, with about 65% as singletons. Sequencing input: peripheral blood. The receptors originated from a man aged 35 to 55 with primary liver carcinoma and hepatitis B virus infection.

On this clonotype itself: The CDR3 end shows no conserved phenylalanine or tryptophan, and so a read error is likely. The chain couples TRBV11-2 to TRBJ2-6; possibly TRBD1 for D (6 bases). This CDR3 contains 17 residues. CDR1 and CDR2 (germline): SGHAT, FQNNGV. In DNA, the CDR3 is TGTGCCAGCAGCCACGAAACAGGGAGCTCTGGGGCCAACATCCTGACTTAC. It yields the protein CASSHETGSSGANILTY.

This clonotype has a single count. The germline gene is not matched at one end of the junction; a read error may be the cause. J is TRBJ2-6 and V is TRBV4-2; D not resolved. Germline CDR1 is LGHNA and CDR2 is YNFKEQ. This CDR3 has 18 residues. This chain's CDR3 is CTSNQDLPLSSGANVLTF. In DNA, the CDR3 is TGTACCAGCAACCAAGATCTACCGTTGAGCTCTGGGGCCAACGTCCTGACTTTC.

This clonotype has only one observation. Possible read error: a much larger clone is one base away. The CDR3 loop reads CASSPRGRGGVHGYTF. The CDR3 DNA sequence: TGCGCCAGCAGCCCCAGGGGGCGCGGGGGAGTCCATGGCTACACCTTC. V gene TRBV4-1 combines with J gene TRBJ1-2; 8 bases match TRBD1. There are 16 residues in the CDR3. Trimming at V came to 4 bases and at J to 6 bases, leaving 13 bases not matched to a gene. Per the germline V gene, CDR1 is MGHRA and CDR2 is YSYEKL.

The chain has TRBV29-1 and TRBJ1-4, with TRBD1 identical over 7 bases. The CDR3 has 13 residues. From germline, CDR1 is SQVTM and CDR2 ANQGSEA. V lost 8 bases and J lost 10; bases outside the gene matches: 13. The chain's CDR3 is CSLGRGGAGKLFF. The CDR3, as DNA: TGCAGCCTTGGAAGAGGGGGCGCGGGAAAACTGTTTTTT.

Concerning this clonotype itself: A much larger clone lies a single base off, so this may be a read error. The V gene is TRBV5-4, the J gene TRBJ2-3; D is uncertain. V dropped 0 bases and J dropped 7 bases, with 12 bases sitting between them. This CDR3 spans 14 amino acids. Germline lookup yields CDR1 SGHNT and CDR2 YYREEE (reference sequence). CDR3 region: CASSLVKDEYTQYF. The CDR3 DNA reads TGTGCCAGCAGCTTGGTAAAGGATGAGTATACGCAGTATTTT.

As to this clonotype: This may arise from a read error, as a much more abundant clone is one base away. The chain is built from TRBV6-5 and TRBJ2-2, with no clear D. The V end was cut by 6 bases, the J end by 3 bases, with 11 bases between. The length of the CDR3 is 14 residues. Germline lookup yields CDR1 MNHEY and CDR2 SVGAGI. The CDR3 nucleotides are TGTGCCAGCAGAAGTAAGGTCCACACCGGGGAGCTGTTTTTT. The encoded protein is CASRSKVHTGELFF.

Points on this clonotype: One end of the junction fails to match germline, which may point to a read error. The chain uses TRBV13 and TRBJ2-7; possible D gene TRBD2, 6 bases. This CDR3 is 14 amino acids long. From germline, CDR1 is PRHDT and CDR2 FYEKMQ (reference sequence). CDR3 coding DNA: TGTGCCAGCAGCCCGGGGGTTAGCTCCTACGAGCTGTACTTC. It codes for CASSPGVSSYELYF.